This T cell receptor (beta chain) was captured in a study of T cell changes during pregnancy in multiple sclerosis. V was cut by 0 bases and J by 8 bases, with 18 bases left in between. CDR1 is LNHNV, CDR2 YYDKDF, per germline (reference sequence). CDR3 size: 16 residues. The table came from immunoSEQ multiplex PCR; TCRdb's copy has only in-frame clones and leaves some out. In the table there are 55,000 to 80,000 clones, almost 90% of which are singletons. The source is a female donor in good health, enrolled as a control in a pregnancy study. This chain connects TRBV15 to TRBJ2-3, with D maybe TRBD2 (6 bases). This specimen was peripheral blood, taken after pregnancy. DNA of the CDR3: TGTGCCACCAGCAGAGATAGGGACGGGAGCTCGGCTACGCAGTATTTT. Its protein is CATSRDRDGSSATQYF.